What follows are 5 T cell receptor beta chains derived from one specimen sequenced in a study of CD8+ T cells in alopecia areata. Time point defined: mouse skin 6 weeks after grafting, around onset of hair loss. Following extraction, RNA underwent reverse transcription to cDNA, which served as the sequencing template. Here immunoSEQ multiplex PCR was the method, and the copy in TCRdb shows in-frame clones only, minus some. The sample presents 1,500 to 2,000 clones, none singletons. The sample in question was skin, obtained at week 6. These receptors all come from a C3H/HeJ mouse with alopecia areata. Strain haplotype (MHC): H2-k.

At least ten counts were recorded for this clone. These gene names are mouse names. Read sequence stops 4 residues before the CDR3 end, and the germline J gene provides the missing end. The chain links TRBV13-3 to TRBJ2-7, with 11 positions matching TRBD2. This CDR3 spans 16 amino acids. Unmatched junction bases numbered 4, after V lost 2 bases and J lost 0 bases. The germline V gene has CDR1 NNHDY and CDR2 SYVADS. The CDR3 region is CASSEEGLGVSYEQYF. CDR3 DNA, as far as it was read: TGTGCCAGCAGTGAGGAGGGACTGGGGGTCTCCTAT.

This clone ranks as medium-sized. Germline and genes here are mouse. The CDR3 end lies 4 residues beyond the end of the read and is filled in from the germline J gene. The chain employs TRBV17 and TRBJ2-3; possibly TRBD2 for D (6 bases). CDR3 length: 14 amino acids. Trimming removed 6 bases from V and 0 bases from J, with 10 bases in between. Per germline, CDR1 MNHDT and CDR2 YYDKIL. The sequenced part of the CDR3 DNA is TGTGCTAGCAGCCCCGGGACTAGTGCAGAA. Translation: CASSPGTSAE. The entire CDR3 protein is CASSPGTSAETLYF.

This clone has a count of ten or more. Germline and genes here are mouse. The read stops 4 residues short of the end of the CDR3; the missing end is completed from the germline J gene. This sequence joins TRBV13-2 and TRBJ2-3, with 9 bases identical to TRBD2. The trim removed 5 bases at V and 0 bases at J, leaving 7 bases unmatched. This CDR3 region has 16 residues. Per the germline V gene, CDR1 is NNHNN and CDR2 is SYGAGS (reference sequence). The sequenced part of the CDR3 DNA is TGTGCCAGCGGACTCGACTGGGGGTCTAGTGCAGAA. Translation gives CASGLDWGSSAE. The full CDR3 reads CASGLDWGSSAETLYF.

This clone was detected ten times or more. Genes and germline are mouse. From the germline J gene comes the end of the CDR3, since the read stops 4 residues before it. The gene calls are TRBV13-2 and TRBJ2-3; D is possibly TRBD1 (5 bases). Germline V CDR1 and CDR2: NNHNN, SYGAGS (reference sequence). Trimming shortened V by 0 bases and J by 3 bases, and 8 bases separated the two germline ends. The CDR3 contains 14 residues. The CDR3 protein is CASGDAGRAETLYF. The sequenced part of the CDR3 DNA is TGTGCCAGCGGTGATGCAGGGAGGGCAGAA.

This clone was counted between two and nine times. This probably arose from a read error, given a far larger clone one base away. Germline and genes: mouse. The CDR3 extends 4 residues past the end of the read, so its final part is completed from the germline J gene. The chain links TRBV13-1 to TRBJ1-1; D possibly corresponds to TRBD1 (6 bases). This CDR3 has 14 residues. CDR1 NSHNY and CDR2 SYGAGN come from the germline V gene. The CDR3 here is CASSGGLGGREVFF. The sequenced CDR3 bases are TGTGCCAGCAGTGGGGGACTGGGGGGGCGA.